This T cell receptor (beta chain) was sequenced during a study of blood T cell repertoires in COVID-19 (TCRdb year 2020). In the study overall: The collaborator samples originated in the United States, Italy and Spain and spanned the acute and convalescent phases of COVID-19. Deeply sampled blood TCRbeta repertoires from subjects exposed to, actively infected with, or recovered from COVID-19 were included in the dataset. Nearly every sample came with metadata listing a de-identified subject ID, COVID-19 status, age in years and sex. The repertoires were made available in a free public database intended to serve as a resource for research on the immune response to SARS-CoV-2. The prospective study material was composed of cDNA or gDNA derived from T cells, B-cell-depleted T cells, or PBMCs. Samples were obtained from the ongoing ImmuneRACE study (first 160 participants) and from some 1,300 subjects provided by 6 global collaborators. HLA class I and class II types, where available, came from metadata supplied by the sample provider rather than from assay-based typing.

Notes on this clone: The target of this receptor is not known. No much larger clonotype is one base removed from it; base qualities were not supplied.

Broad study findings and their caveats: The quantity of clinical and demographic metadata differed by source and by participant and was supplied without curation.

Whole blood was collected in K2EDTA tubes by collaborating institutions according to the institutions' own protocols. For TCRbeta analysis, collaborators shipped samples in one of three forms: frozen whole blood, isolated PBMCs, or DNA extracted from either of those sample types. TCRbeta CDR3 regions were amplified from genomic DNA using the immunoSEQ Assay, a bias-controlled multiplex PCR. Concerning the study's data processing: The number of nucleated cells in each sample was estimated from the amplification of reference gene primers within the assay. To quantify the absolute abundance of each unique TCRbeta CDR3 rearrangement, sequence reads were collapsed and filtered. Productive Simpson clonality was computed per sample as the square root of Simpson's diversity index over productive rearrangements. The table was pulled from immuneACCESS by TCRdb, which kept in-frame rearrangements only. Such tables lose some clones; where checked, under half of the loss comes from unresolved V genes, and the rest has no known cause. V and J calls and clone size are those listed in that table; D and trimming were worked out from the DNA. Within this sample are about 300,000 clones, with 80% to 90% of them counted one time only. The ten top clones hold 1% to 1.5% of the sample.

The CDR3 covers 15 residues, taking in both the cysteine and the phenylalanine. Only the CDR3 region is kept as DNA, spanning 45 bases read in frame from base 1. From a lookup of the germline V gene (reference sequence), CDR1 and CDR2 are MNHEY and SMNVEV. The junction carries 18 bases between V and J, which are trimmed by 5 bases and 5 bases respectively. The TCR comes from a woman between 50 and 59 years old with acute or convalescent COVID-19. Material for sequencing was peripheral blood. The V gene is TRBV27 and the J gene is TRBJ1-2, and the D gene may be TRBD1, 5 bases matching. The CDR3 is CASSLSPRGGYGYTF. The DNA reads TGTGCCAGCAGTCTCTCCCCTCGGGGGGGGTATGGCTACACCTTC.